This paragraph reports one T cell receptor (beta chain). Its matching antigen is unknown. This sample stems from a study of CD8 T cells in Susac syndrome. Random hexamers were used to reverse transcribe an amount of about 0.45 to 1 ug RNA. Across 54 Vbeta and 13 Jbeta, TCR beta CDR3 was amplified with immunoSEQ multiplex PCR. TCRdb recomputed calls from the immunoSEQ multiplex PCR reads with MiXCR, one row per CDR3 protein. The repertoire holds 70,000 to 85,000 distinct CDR3 sequences, with roughly 95% as singletons. Purification of the CD8+ and CD4+ T cells relied on negative isolation, and TEMRA cells underwent FACS enrichment. Study-wide findings and caveats: In Susac syndrome, CD8+ expansion was highest in TEMRA and active disease.

Germline lookup yields CDR1 MNHEY and CDR2 SVGAGI. The length of the CDR3 is 14 residues. Germline trimming cut 8 bases from V and 0 bases from J; bases unmatched to any gene: 5. This sequence was found in a human donor with Susac syndrome. The sequenced sample was CD8+ T cells from PBMCs. This chain uses TRBV6-5 with TRBJ2-5; TRBD2 agrees at 8 bases. The CDR3 DNA sequence: TGTGCCAGCGGCGCTAGCGGGTACCAAGAGACCCAGTACTTC. It specifies CASGASGYQETQYF.